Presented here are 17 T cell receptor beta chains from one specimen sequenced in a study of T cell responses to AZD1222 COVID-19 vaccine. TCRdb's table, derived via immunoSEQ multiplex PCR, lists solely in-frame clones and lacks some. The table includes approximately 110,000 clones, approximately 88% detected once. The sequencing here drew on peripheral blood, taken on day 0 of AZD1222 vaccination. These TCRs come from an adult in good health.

The CDR3: CASKNPTGNTEAFF. The CDR3, as DNA: TGTGCCAGCAAAAATCCGACAGGGAACACTGAAGCTTTCTTT. This sequence joins TRBV28 and TRBJ1-1; TRBD1 might be the D (6 bases). Per germline, CDR1 MDHEN and CDR2 SYDVKM. This CDR3 comprises 14 residues. The V end lost 7 bases, the J end lost 1 base, and 13 bases lay between the germline ends.

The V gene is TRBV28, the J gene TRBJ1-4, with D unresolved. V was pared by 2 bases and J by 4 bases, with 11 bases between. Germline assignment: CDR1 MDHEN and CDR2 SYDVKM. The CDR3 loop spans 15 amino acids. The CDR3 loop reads CASSLLGSLNEKLFF. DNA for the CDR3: TGTGCCAGCAGTTTACTGGGCAGCCTTAATGAAAAACTGTTTTTT.

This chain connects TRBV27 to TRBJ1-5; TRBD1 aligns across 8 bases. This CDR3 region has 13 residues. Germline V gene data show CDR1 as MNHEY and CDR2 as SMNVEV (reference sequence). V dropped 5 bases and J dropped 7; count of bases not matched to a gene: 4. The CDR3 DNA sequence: TGTGCCAGCAGTGCAACAGGGGGGCAGCCCCAGCATTTT. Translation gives CASSATGGQPQHF.

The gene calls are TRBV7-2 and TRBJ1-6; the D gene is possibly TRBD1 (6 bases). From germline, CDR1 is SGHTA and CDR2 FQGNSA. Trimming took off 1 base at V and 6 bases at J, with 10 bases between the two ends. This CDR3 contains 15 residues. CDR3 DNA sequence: TGTGCCAGCAGCTTAGGAGGGGGGACTAATTCACCCCTCCACTTT. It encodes CASSLGGGTNSPLHF.

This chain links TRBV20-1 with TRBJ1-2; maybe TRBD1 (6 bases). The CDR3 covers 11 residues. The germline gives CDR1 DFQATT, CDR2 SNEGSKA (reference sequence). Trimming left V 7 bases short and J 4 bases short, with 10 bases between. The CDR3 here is CSVQGVYGYTF. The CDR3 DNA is TGCAGTGTACAGGGAGTCTATGGCTACACCTTC.

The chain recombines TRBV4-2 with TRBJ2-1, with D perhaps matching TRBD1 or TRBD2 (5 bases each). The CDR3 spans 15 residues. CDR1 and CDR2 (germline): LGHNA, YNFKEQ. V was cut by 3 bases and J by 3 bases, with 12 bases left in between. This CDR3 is CASSQDGTDYNEQFF. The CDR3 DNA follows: TGTGCCAGCAGCCAGGACGGGACCGACTACAATGAGCAGTTCTTC.

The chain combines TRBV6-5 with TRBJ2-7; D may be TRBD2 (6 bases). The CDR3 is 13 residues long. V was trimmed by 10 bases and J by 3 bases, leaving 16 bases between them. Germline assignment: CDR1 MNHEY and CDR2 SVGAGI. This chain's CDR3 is CANSAGGNYEQYF. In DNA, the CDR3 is TGTGCCAACTCAGCGGGCGGGAACTACGAGCAGTACTTC.

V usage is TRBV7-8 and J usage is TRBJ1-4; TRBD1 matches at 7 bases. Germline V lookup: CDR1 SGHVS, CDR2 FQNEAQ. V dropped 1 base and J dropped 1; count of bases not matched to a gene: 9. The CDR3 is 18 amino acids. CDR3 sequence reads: CASSLGRGRSGTNEKLFF. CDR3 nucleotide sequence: TGTGCCAGCAGCTTAGGGAGGGGGCGGTCGGGAACTAATGAAAAACTGTTTTTT.

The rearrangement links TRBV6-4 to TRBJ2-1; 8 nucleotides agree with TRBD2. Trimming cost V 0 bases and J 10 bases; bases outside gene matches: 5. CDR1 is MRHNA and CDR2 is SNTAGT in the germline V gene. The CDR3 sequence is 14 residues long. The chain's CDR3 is CASSDSGVAGEQFF. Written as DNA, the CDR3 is TGTGCCAGCAGTGACTCGGGGGTAGCGGGGGAGCAGTTCTTC.

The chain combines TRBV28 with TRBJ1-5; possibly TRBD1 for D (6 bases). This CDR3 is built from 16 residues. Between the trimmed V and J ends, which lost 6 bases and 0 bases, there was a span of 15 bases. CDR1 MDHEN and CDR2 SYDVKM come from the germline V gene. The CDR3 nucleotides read TGTGCCAGCAGCGTAGGGGGGGCTCTTAGCAATCAGCCCCAGCATTTT. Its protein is CASSVGGALSNQPQHF. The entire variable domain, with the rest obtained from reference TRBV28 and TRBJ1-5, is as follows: DVKVTQSSRYLVKRTGEKVFLECVQDMDHENMFWYRQDPGLGLRLIYFSYDVKMKEKGDIPEGYSVSREKKERFSLILESASTNQTSMYLCASSVGGALSNQPQHFGDGTRLSIL.

The CDR3 region is CASSWGEGGDTQYF. The CDR3, as DNA: TGTGCCAGCAGTTGGGGGGAGGGGGGTGATACGCAGTATTTT. The V and J genes are TRBV6-5 and TRBJ2-3, with D possibly being TRBD2 (7 bases). Germline V gene data show CDR1 as MNHEY and CDR2 as SVGAGI. The V end lost 4 bases, the J end lost 6 bases, and 14 bases lay between the germline ends. The CDR3 sequence is 14 residues long.

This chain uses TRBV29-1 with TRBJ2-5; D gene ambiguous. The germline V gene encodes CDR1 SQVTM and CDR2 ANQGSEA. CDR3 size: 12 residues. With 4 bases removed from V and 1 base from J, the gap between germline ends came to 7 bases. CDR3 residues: CSVVQPQETQYF. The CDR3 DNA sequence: TGCAGCGTTGTTCAGCCCCAAGAGACCCAGTACTTC. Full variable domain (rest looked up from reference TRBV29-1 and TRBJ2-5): SAVISQKPSRDICQRGTSLTIQCQVDSQVTMMFWYRQQPGQSLTLIATANQGSEATYESGFVIDKFPISRPNLTFSTLTVSNMSPEDSSIYLCSVVQPQETQYFGPGTRLLVL.

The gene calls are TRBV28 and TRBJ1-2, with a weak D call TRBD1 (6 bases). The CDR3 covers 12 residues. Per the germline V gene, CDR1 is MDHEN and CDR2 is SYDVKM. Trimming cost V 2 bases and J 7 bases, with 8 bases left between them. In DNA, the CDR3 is TGTGCCAGCAGTTTAGGGACATCTGGCTACACCTTC. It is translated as CASSLGTSGYTF.

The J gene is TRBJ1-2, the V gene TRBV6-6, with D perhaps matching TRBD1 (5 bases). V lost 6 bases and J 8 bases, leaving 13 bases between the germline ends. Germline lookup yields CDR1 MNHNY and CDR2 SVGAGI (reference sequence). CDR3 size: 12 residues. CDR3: CASRGQGFGYTF. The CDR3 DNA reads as TGTGCCAGCAGGGGGCAGGGTTTCGGCTACACCTTC.

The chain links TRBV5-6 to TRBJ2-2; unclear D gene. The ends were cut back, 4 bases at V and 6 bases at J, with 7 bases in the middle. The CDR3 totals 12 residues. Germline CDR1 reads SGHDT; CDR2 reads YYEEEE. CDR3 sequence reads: CASSPLSGELFF. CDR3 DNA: TGTGCCAGCAGCCCCCTCTCCGGGGAGCTGTTTTTT. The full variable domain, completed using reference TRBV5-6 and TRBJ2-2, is DAGVTQSPTHLIKTRGQQVTLRCSPKSGHDTVSWYQQALGQGPQFIFQYYEEEERQRGNFPDRFSGHQFPNYSSELNVNALLLGDSALYLCASSPLSGELFFGEGSRLTVL.

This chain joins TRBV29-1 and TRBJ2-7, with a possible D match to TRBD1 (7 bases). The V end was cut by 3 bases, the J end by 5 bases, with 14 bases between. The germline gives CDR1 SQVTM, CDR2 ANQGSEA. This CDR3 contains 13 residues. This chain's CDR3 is CSVDVQGRNEQYF. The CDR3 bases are TGCAGCGTTGATGTACAGGGGAGGAACGAGCAGTACTTC.

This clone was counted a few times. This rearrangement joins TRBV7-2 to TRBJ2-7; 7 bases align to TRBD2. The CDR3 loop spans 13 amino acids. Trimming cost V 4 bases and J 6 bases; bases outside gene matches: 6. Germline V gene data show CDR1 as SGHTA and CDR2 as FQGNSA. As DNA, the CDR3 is TGTGCCAGCAGCTCCACTAGCGTAGGCGAGCAGTACTTC. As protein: CASSSTSVGEQYF.